The next 10 T cell receptor beta chains were all read from a single sample in a study of T cells expressing NK-cell markers (TCRdb year 2020). Libraries came from 5' RACE. The instrument was an Illumina HiSeq 2000. TCRdb reprocessed the sequencing reads and holds a single record per CDR3 protein sequence, with no DNA. The sample's records list some 390,000 distinct CDR3 sequences. The ten biggest clones cover approximately 12% of the sample. Material: blood T cells: a sorted CD56 or NKG2C T cell subset, CD4+ or CD8+ T cells, or bulk PBMC T cells (not recorded which). The receptors derive from a woman aged 50 to 65 in good health. Donor details come from another sample of the same person, matched by shared clones.

The chain employs TRBV30 and TRBJ2-2; TCRdb names TRBD2, which stays unverified in the absence of DNA. CDR3 length: 15 residues. Germline CDR1 GTSNPN, CDR2 SVGIG (reference sequence). The CDR3: CAWSVSGLHTGELFF.

CDR3 sequence: CASSLWVAGDYNEQFF. This sequence joins TRBV7-9 and TRBJ2-1; the D gene TCRdb calls, TRBD2, cannot be checked with no DNA. Germline V CDR1 and CDR2: SEHNR, FQNEAQ (reference sequence). CDR3 size: 16 residues.

The chain carries TRBV19 and TRBJ2-3; TCRdb returns TRBD2, unconfirmable since there is no DNA. This CDR3 region has 13 residues. Germline assignment: CDR1 LNHDA and CDR2 SQIVND (reference sequence). CDR3 protein: CASMGGSSDTQYF. Full variable domain (rest looked up from reference TRBV19 and TRBJ2-3): DGGITQSPKYLFRKEGQNVTLSCEQNLNHDAMYWYRQDPGQGLRLIYYSQIVNDFQKGDIAEGYSVSREKKESFPLTVTSAQKNPTAFYLCASMGGSSDTQYFGPGTRLTVL.

The chain has TRBV11-3 and TRBJ2-4; TCRdb names TRBD1, which stays unverified in the absence of DNA. Germline V gene sequence: CDR1 SGHNT, CDR2 YENEEA. The CDR3 totals 14 residues. CDR3 sequence reads: CASSTFRGGNIQYF.

V usage is TRBV29-1 and J usage is TRBJ1-1; TCRdb names TRBD1, which stays unverified in the absence of DNA. The CDR3 is made up of 11 amino acids. The germline CDR1 and CDR2 sequences are SQVTM and ANQGSEA. The CDR3 sequence: CSVEVWTGTFF.

The V call is TRBV12-3 or TRBV12-4, the J call TRBJ2-7; the TCRdb D gene call, TRBD1, has no DNA to confirm it. The CDR3 runs 15 residues. CDR3 amino acids: CASSPIPGQGSEQYF.

V is TRBV7-2 and J is TRBJ1-4; TCRdb designates TRBD1, a call that cannot be tested without DNA. The CDR3 is 12 residues long. Germline V CDR1 and CDR2: SGHTA, FQGNSA. This CDR3 reads CASSPGGGKLFF.

The chain links TRBV5-1 to TRBJ2-7; TCRdb names TRBD1, which stays unverified in the absence of DNA. CDR1 is SGHRS, CDR2 YFSETQ, per germline. The CDR3 totals 12 residues. The CDR3 spells CASSPRDREQYF.

The rearrangement links TRBV20-1 to TRBJ1-1. The CDR3 covers 13 residues. Germline CDR1 reads DFQATT; CDR2 reads SNEGSKA (reference sequence). The CDR3 sequence is CSASFGGRTEAFF.

V usage is TRBV7-2 and J usage is TRBJ2-2; TCRdb reports TRBD1, a call that lacks DNA to check it against. CDR1 and CDR2 (germline): SGHTA, FQGNSA. This CDR3 is built from 16 residues. The CDR3 sequence: CASSLRSDSASGELFF.